The rows below give T cell receptor beta chains drawn from one sample of a study of blood T cell repertoires in COVID-19. The data were produced by immunoSEQ multiplex PCR, yet TCRdb's version contains in-frame clones alone and is incomplete. The data contain 120,000 to 150,000 clones, 70% to 90% of them singletons. The sample taken for sequencing was peripheral blood. The receptor set was obtained from a woman in her forties or fifties with acute or convalescent COVID-19. CDR3s include the opening cysteine and the closing phenylalanine or tryptophan. Fields, in order: V gene, D gene, J gene, CDR3 protein. The D gene is left open where the match is weak.

V gene: TRBV3-1/TRBV3-2; D gene: -; J gene: TRBJ1-5; CDR3 protein: CASSQESSGNQPQHF
V gene: TRBV28; D gene: TRBD2; J gene: TRBJ2-1; CDR3 protein: CASSQQLAGGADNEQFF
V gene: TRBV6-5; D gene: -; J gene: TRBJ1-2; CDR3 protein: CASSYFATGYGYTF
V gene: TRBV21-1; D gene: -; J gene: TRBJ2-7; CDR3 protein: CASSKGTGTKDEQYF
V gene: TRBV9; D gene: -; J gene: TRBJ2-7; CDR3 protein: CASSVGEGSTYEQYF
V gene: TRBV18; D gene: -; J gene: TRBJ2-1; CDR3 protein: CASSLPARGGAGNEQFF
V gene: TRBV30; D gene: TRBD2; J gene: TRBJ2-7; CDR3 protein: CAWSVIGGYEQYF
V gene: TRBV29-1; D gene: TRBD2; J gene: TRBJ2-1; CDR3 protein: CSVPLGGVHSYNEQFF
V gene: TRBV28; D gene: -; J gene: TRBJ1-6; CDR3 protein: CASSLGSNSPLHF
V gene: TRBV6-1; D gene: -; J gene: TRBJ1-1; CDR3 protein: CASSEKFAAFF
V gene: TRBV6-4; D gene: TRBD1; J gene: TRBJ1-6; CDR3 protein: CASSVTGGGSPLHF
V gene: TRBV7-3; D gene: -; J gene: TRBJ1-2; CDR3 protein: CASSQRGFYGYTF
V gene: TRBV19; D gene: -; J gene: TRBJ2-3; CDR3 protein: CASSGRLTDTQYF
V gene: TRBV12-3/TRBV12-4; D gene: TRBD1; J gene: TRBJ1-5; CDR3 protein: CASSRGQGQPQHF
V gene: TRBV30; D gene: -; J gene: TRBJ2-3; CDR3 protein: CAWSVGTLDTQYF
V gene: TRBV29-1; D gene: TRBD2; J gene: TRBJ2-7; CDR3 protein: CSVIRGGVRMEQYF
V gene: TRBV7-2; D gene: -; J gene: TRBJ1-6; CDR3 protein: CASRPDWSSYNSPLHF
V gene: TRBV19; D gene: TRBD2; J gene: TRBJ2-1; CDR3 protein: CASNLLAGGPYNEQFF
V gene: TRBV2; D gene: -; J gene: TRBJ1-1; CDR3 protein: CASSVGAEAFF
V gene: TRBV19; D gene: -; J gene: TRBJ1-2; CDR3 protein: CASSTAGAANYGYTF
V gene: TRBV2; D gene: -; J gene: TRBJ1-6; CDR3 protein: CASSGRLGASPLHF
V gene: TRBV6-2/TRBV6-3; D gene: -; J gene: TRBJ1-3; CDR3 protein: CASSYDRLSGNTIYF
V gene: TRBV5-1; D gene: TRBD2; J gene: TRBJ2-2; CDR3 protein: CASSLGSGGPNTGELFF
V gene: TRBV6-1; D gene: -; J gene: TRBJ2-1; CDR3 protein: CASSETAYPSSSEQFF
V gene: TRBV7-2; D gene: -; J gene: TRBJ2-3; CDR3 protein: CASSPGLSTDTQYF
V gene: TRBV4-2; D gene: -; J gene: TRBJ2-1; CDR3 protein: CASSQVGGAKGNEQFF
V gene: TRBV3-1/TRBV3-2; D gene: -; J gene: TRBJ2-7; CDR3 protein: CASSQLALEQYF
V gene: TRBV7-2; D gene: TRBD1; J gene: TRBJ2-1; CDR3 protein: CASSPDWDRGNGEQFF
V gene: TRBV27; D gene: -; J gene: TRBJ2-7; CDR3 protein: CASSFRGEQYF